This T cell receptor beta chain emerged from a study of OX40 agonist ivuxolimab in advanced cancers. This clone was counted a single time. Its antigen is still unknown. CDR3 size: 14 residues. The germline CDR1 and CDR2 sequences are MNHGY and SVAAGI. V was cut by 4 bases and J by 0 bases, with 9 bases left in between. Notes on the study in general: The study observed clonal expansion of CD4+ and CD8+ blood T cells by week 6 at 0.1 to 3.0 mg/kg. Compared with CD4+, CD8+ T cells on average had more expanded clones. The specificity for antigen of the expanded peripheral T cells was not determined.

Libraries were prepared by immunoSEQ multiplex PCR; TCRdb keeps only in-frame clonotypes and omits some of them. The sample has some 45,000 clones; about 80% are singletons. V usage is TRBV6-9 and J usage is TRBJ1-1; no clear D. This specimen consisted of CD4+ or CD8+ T cells sorted from blood, obtained in a trial of the OX40 agonist ivuxolimab. The TCR originated in an adult with an advanced solid tumor such as melanoma, head and neck, liver or kidney cancer. This chain's CDR3 is CASSLGTMNTEAFF. CDR3 in DNA: TGTGCCAGCAGTTTGGGAACCATGAACACTGAAGCTTTCTTT.